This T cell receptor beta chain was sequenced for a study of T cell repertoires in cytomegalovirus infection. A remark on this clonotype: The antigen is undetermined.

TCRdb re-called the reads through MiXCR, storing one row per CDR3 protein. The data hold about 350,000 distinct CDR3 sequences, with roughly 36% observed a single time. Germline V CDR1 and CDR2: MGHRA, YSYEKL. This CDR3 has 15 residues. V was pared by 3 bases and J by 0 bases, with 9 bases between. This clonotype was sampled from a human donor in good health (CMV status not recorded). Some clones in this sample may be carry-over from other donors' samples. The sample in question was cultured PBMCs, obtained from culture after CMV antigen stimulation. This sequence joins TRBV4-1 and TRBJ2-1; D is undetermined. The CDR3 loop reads CASSHKEVSYNEQFF. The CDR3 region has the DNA TGCGCCAGCAGCCATAAAGAGGTCTCCTACAATGAGCAGTTCTTC.